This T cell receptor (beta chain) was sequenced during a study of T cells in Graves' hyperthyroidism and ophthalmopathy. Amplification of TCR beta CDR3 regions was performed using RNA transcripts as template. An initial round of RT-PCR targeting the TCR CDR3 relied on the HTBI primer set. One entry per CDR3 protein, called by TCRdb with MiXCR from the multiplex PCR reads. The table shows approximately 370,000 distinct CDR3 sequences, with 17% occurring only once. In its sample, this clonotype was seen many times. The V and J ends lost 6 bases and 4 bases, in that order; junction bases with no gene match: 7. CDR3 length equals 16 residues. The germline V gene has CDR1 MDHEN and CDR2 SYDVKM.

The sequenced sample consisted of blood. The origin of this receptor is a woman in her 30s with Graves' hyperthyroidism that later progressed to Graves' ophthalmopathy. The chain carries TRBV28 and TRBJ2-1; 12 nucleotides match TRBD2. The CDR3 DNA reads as TGTGCCAGCAGCCAAGGGACTAGCGGGCTTTACAATGAGCAGTTCTTC. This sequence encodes CASSQGTSGLYNEQFF.